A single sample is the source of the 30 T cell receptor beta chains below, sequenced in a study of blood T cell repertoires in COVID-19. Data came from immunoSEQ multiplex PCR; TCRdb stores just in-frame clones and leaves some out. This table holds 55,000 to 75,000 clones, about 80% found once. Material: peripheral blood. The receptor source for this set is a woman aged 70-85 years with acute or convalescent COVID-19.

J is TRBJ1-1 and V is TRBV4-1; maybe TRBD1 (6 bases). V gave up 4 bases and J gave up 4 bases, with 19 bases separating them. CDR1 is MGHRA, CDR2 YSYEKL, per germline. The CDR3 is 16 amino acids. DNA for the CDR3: TGCGCCAGCAGCCCCCGAGAGGGGGGGGCGGCCACTGAAGCTTTCTTT. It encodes CASSPREGGAATEAFF.

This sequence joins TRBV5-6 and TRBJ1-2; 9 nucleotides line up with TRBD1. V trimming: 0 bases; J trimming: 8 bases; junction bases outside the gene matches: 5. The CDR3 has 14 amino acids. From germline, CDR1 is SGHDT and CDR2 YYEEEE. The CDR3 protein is CASSLVDRGRGYTF. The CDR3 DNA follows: TGTGCCAGCAGCTTGGTGGACAGGGGAAGAGGCTACACCTTC.

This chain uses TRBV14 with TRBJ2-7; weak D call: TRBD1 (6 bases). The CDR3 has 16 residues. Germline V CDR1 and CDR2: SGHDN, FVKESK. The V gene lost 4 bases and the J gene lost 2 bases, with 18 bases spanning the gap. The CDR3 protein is CASSPLRAGAAYEQYF. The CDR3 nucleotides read TGTGCCAGCAGCCCCCTACGGGCAGGGGCGGCCTACGAGCAGTACTTC. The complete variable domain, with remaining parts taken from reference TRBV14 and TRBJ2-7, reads EAGVTQFPSHSVIEKGQTVTLRCDPISGHDNLYWYRRVMGKEIKFLLHFVKESKQDESGMPNNRFLAERTGGTYSTLKVQPAELEDSGVYFCASSPLRAGAAYEQYFGPGTRLTVT.

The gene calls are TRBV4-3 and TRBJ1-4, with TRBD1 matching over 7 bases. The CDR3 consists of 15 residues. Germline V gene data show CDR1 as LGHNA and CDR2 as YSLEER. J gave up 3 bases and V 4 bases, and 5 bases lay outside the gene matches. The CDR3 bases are TGCGCCAGCAGCCCTTCCAGGGGGTCTAATGAAAAACTGTTTTTT. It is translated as CASSPSRGSNEKLFF.

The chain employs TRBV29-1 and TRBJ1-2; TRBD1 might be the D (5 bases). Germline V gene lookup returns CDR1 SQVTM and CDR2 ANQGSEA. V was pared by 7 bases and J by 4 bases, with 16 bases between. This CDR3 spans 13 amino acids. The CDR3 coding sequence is TGCAGCGCCCGCCCCCCGGGGGGCTATGGCTACACCTTC. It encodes CSARPPGGYGYTF.

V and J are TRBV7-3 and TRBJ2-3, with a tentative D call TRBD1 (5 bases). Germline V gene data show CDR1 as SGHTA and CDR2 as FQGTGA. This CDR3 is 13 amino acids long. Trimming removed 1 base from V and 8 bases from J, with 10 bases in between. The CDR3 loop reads CASSLKGSGTQYF. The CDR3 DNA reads TGTGCCAGCAGCTTAAAGGGGTCCGGTACGCAGTATTTT.

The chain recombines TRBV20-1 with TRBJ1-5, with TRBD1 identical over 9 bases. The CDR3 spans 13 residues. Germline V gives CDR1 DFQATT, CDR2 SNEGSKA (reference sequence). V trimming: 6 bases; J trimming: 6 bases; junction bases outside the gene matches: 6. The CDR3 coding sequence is TGCAGTGCGAGTACAGGGGGCGTTCAGCCCCAGCATTTT. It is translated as CSASTGGVQPQHF.

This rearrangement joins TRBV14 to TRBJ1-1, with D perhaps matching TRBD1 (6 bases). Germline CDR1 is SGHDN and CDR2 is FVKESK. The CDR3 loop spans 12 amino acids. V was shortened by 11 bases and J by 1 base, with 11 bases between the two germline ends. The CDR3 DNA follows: TGTGCCTGCGGACAGACGAACACTGAAGCTTTCTTT. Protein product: CACGQTNTEAFF.

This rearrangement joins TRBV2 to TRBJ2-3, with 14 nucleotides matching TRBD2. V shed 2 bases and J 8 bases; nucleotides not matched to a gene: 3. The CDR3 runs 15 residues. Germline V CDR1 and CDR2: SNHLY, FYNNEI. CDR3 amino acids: CASSETGLAGVTQYF. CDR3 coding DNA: TGTGCCAGCAGTGAAACGGGACTAGCGGGGGTTACGCAGTATTTT.

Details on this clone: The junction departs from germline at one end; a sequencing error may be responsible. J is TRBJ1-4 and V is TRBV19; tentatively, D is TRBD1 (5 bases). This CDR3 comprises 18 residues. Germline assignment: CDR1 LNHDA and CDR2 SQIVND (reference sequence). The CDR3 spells CASSIARQSVTSNDKLFF. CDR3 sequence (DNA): TGTGCCAGTAGTATAGCTCGACAGTCTGTAACCTCTAATGACAAACTGTTTTTT.

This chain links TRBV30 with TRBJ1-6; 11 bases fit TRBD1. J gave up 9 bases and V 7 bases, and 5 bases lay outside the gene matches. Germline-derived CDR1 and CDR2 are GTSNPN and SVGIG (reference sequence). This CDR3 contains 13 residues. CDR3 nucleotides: TGTGCCTCGTCGGGACAGGGGGGTTCACCCCTCCACTTT. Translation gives CASSGQGGSPLHF.

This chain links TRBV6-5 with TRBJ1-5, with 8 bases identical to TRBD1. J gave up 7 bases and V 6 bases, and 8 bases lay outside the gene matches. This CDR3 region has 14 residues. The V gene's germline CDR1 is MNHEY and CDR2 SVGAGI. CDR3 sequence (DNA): TGTGCCAGCAGCCCCAGACAGGGGTACCAGCCCCAGCATTTT. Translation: CASSPRQGYQPQHF.

The CDR3 bases are TGTGCCAGCAGTTTCGCCCCCCGGACAGGGGCGGGAGTAGGGTACGAGCAGTACTTC. Protein product: CASSFAPRTGAGVGYEQYF. The rearrangement links TRBV28 to TRBJ2-7; 9 nucleotides match TRBD1. The V gene end was trimmed by 3 bases and the J gene end by 4 bases; junction bases not matched to a gene: 19. Germline loops: CDR1 MDHEN, CDR2 SYDVKM. The CDR3 length is 19 residues.

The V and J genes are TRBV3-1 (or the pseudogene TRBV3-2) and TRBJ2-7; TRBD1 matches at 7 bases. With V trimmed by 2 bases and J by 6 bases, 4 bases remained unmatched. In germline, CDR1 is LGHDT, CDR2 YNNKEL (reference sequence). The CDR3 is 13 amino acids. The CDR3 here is CASSQHTGVEQYF. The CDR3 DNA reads TGTGCCAGCAGCCAACACACAGGGGTCGAGCAGTACTTC.

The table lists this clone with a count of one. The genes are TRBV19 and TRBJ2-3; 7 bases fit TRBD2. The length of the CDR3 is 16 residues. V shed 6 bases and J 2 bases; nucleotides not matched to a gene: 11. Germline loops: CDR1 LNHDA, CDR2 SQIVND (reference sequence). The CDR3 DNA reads TGTGCCAGTAGGGAAACGGGAGGAGGGACCACAGATACGCAGTATTTT. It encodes CASRETGGGTTDTQYF.

CDR3 DNA sequence: TGTGCCAGCAGCCCCCACGAGGGATTCGGTGAGCAGTTCTTC. This gives the protein CASSPHEGFGEQFF. The genes are TRBV7-3 and TRBJ2-1; possibly TRBD2 for D (5 bases). V shed 5 bases and J shed 9 bases, with 17 bases lying between them. The CDR3 contains 14 residues. Germline CDR1 reads SGHTA; CDR2 reads FQGTGA.

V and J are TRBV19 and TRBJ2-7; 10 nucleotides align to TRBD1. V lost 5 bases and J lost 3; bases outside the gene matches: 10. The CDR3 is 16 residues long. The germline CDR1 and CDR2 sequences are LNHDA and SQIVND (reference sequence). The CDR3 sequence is CASSARDRGPHYEQYF. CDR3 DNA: TGTGCCAGTAGTGCCCGGGACAGGGGACCCCACTACGAGCAGTACTTC.

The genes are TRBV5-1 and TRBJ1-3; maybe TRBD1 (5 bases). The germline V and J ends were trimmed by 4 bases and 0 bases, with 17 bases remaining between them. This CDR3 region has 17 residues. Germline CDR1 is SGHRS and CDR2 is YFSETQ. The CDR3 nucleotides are TGCGCCAGCAGCCCGGACATTCGAATGAGCTCTGGAAACACCATATATTTT. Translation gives CASSPDIRMSSGNTIYF.

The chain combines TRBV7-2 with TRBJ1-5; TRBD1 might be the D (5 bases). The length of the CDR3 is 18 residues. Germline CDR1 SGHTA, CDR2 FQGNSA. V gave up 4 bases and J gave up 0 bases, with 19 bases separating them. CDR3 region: CASSSQPGTQYSNQPQHF. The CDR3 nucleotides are TGTGCCAGCAGCTCTCAGCCAGGGACTCAATATAGCAATCAGCCCCAGCATTTT.

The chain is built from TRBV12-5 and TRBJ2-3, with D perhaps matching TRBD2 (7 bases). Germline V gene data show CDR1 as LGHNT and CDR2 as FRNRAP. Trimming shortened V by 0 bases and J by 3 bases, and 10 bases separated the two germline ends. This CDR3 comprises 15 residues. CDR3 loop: CASGLVQGGTDTQYF. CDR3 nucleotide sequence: TGTGCTAGTGGTTTGGTACAGGGAGGGACAGATACGCAGTATTTT.

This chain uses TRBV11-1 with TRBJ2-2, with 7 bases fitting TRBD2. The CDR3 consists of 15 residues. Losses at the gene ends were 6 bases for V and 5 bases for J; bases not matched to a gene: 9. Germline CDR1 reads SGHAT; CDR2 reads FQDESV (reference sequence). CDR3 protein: CASRLVTGGTGELFF. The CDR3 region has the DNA TGTGCCAGCAGACTGGTTACGGGAGGAACCGGGGAGCTGTTTTTT.

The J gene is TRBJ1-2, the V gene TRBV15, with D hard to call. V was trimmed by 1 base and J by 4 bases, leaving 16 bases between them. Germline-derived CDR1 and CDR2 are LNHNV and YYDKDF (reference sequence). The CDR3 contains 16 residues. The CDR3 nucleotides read TGTGCCACCAGCAGAGGTGGAGGCCAGGCCGGCTATGGCTACACCTTC. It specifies CATSRGGGQAGYGYTF.

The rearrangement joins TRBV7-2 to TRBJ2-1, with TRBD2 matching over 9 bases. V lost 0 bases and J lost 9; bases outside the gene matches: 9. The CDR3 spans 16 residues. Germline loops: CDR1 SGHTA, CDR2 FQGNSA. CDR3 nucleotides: TGTGCCAGCAGCTTAGCGTTTAGCGGGGGCCAGGGTGAGCAGTTCTTC. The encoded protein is CASSLAFSGGQGEQFF.

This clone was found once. CDR3 DNA sequence: TGTGCCAGTAGACCCGGTGGGACTGGTAATTCACCCCTCCACTTT. Translated, it gives CASRPGGTGNSPLHF. The V call is TRBV19, the J call TRBJ1-6; D is possibly TRBD1 (5 bases). V gave up 6 bases and J gave up 6 bases, with 15 bases separating them. CDR3 length: 15 residues. Germline V CDR1 and CDR2: LNHDA, SQIVND (reference sequence).

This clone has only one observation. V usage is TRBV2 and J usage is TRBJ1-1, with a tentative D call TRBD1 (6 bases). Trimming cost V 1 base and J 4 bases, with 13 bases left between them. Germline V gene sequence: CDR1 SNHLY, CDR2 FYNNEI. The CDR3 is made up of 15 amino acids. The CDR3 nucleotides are TGTGCCAGCAGTGAAGGAAGGGGGTTGTCCACTGAAGCTTTCTTT. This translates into CASSEGRGLSTEAFF.

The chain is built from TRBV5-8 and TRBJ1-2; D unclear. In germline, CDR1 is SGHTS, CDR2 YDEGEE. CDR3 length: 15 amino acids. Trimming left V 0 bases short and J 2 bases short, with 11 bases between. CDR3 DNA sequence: TGTGCCAGCAGCTTGGGTTCCAGGTCGAACTATGGCTACACCTTC. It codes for CASSLGSRSNYGYTF.

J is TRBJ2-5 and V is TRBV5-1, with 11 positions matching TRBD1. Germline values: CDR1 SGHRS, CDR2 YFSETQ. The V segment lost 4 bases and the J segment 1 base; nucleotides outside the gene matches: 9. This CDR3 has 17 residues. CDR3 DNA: TGCGCCAGCAGCACGGGACAGGGACAGGGGGGCCAAGAGACCCAGTACTTC. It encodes CASSTGQGQGGQETQYF.

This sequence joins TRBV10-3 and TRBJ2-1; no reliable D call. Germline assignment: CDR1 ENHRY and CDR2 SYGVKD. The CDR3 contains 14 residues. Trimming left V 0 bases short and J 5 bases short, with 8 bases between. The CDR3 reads CAISESSRNNEQFF. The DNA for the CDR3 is TGTGCCATCAGTGAGTCGAGCAGGAACAATGAGCAGTTCTTC.

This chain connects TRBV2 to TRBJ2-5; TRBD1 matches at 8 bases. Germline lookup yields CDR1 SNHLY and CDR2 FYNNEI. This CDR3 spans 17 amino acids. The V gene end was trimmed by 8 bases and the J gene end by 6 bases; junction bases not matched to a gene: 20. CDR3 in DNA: TGTGCCAGCGCTATACTAGGGGGCCAGGGGGCTAGGAAGACCCAGTACTTC. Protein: CASAILGGQGARKTQYF.

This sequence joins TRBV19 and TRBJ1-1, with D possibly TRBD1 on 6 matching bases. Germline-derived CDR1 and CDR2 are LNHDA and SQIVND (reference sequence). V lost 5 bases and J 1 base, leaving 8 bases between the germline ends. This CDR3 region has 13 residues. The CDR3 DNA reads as TGTGCCAGTAGTGGGACACGGAACACTGAAGCTTTCTTT. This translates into CASSGTRNTEAFF. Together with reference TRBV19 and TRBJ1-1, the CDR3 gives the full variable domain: DGGITQSPKYLFRKEGQNVTLSCEQNLNHDAMYWYRQDPGQGLRLIYYSQIVNDFQKGDIAEGYSVSREKKESFPLTVTSAQKNPTAFYLCASSGTRNTEAFFGQGTRLTVV.